This T cell receptor (beta chain) comes out of a study of cytomegalovirus exposure and HLA in healthy donors. Sequenced by immunoSEQ multiplex PCR; TCRdb stores in-frame clones only, minus some. Of some 74,000 clones listed, 80% to 95% were seen once; the top ten hold approximately 4%. Between the trimmed V and J ends, which lost 5 bases and 1 base, there was a span of 12 bases. From germline, CDR1 is LNHDA and CDR2 SQIVND (reference sequence). This CDR3 is 14 amino acids long. The donors were members of the approximately 110-subject validation cohort (separate from the approximately 670-subject first cohort).

The chain employs TRBV19 and TRBJ2-7; maybe TRBD1 (6 bases). Input material: PBMCs. This clonotype originated in a young woman in good health and CMV-seronegative. The CDR3 sequence: CASSSGHQSYEQYF. The CDR3 DNA sequence: TGTGCCAGTAGTTCGGGACACCAGTCCTACGAGCAGTACTTC.